These T cell receptor beta chains were read from a single sample in a study of vaccination and CD4 T cells after COVID-19. MiXCR, run by TCRdb on the PCR reads, gives a single entry per CDR3 protein. The sample holds about 5,000 distinct CDR3 sequences, roughly three fifths seen once. These receptors lack a known antigen. Sequencing was done on a sample of CD4+ T cells from blood, cultured in vitro. These receptors all stem from a human donor who had recovered from COVID-19. Each CDR3 is given with its conserved first and last residue. D genes are given only for firm matches. Clone size is shown for a subset of rows, as once, few, many or a class of expanded clone.

d_gene: NA; j_gene: TRBJ1-5; abundance: NA; v_gene: TRBV20-1; CDR3aa: CSARVGGGNQPQHF; CDR3nt: TGCAGTGCTAGGGTCGGGGGTGGGAATCAGCCCCAGCATTTT
d_gene: TRBD1; j_gene: TRBJ1-2; abundance: few; v_gene: TRBV7-8; CDR3aa: CASSGTGGHYGYTF; CDR3nt: TGTGCCAGCAGCGGGACAGGGGGCCACTATGGCTACACCTTC
d_gene: TRBD1; j_gene: TRBJ2-5; abundance: once; v_gene: TRBV6-2/TRBV6-3; CDR3aa: CASSWDRGRKTQYF; CDR3nt: TGTGCCAGCAGTTGGGACAGGGGAAGGAAGACCCAGTACTTC
d_gene: TRBD1; j_gene: TRBJ1-2; abundance: NA; v_gene: TRBV24-1; CDR3aa: CATSASTGYGYTF; CDR3nt: TGTGCCACCAGTGCCTCGACAGGGTACGGCTACACCTTC
d_gene: NA; j_gene: TRBJ1-2; abundance: NA; v_gene: TRBV28; CDR3aa: CASSAGGHYGYTF; CDR3nt: TGTGCCAGCAGTGCTGGGGGCCACTATGGCTACACCTTC
d_gene: TRBD1; j_gene: TRBJ1-2; abundance: NA; v_gene: TRBV7-2; CDR3aa: CASSTPGQRLTF; CDR3nt: TGTGCCAGCAGCACCCCGGGACAGAGACTCACCTTC
d_gene: NA; j_gene: TRBJ1-2; abundance: few; v_gene: TRBV20-1; CDR3aa: CSASLEGRGAF; CDR3nt: TGCAGTGCTAGCTTGGAAGGCAGGGGAGCCTTC
d_gene: NA; j_gene: TRBJ1-2; abundance: NA; v_gene: TRBV20-1; CDR3aa: CSARGTGYYGYTF; CDR3nt: TGCAGTGCTAGGGGAACAGGGTACTATGGCTACACCTTC
d_gene: NA; j_gene: TRBJ1-5; abundance: NA; v_gene: TRBV6-2/TRBV6-3; CDR3aa: CASSQTQENQPQHF; CDR3nt: TGTGCCAGCAGCCAGACTCAGGAGAATCAGCCCCAGCATTTT
d_gene: NA; j_gene: TRBJ1-1; abundance: NA; v_gene: TRBV29-1; CDR3aa: CSGSQGAGVGAFF; CDR3nt: TGCAGCGGCTCACAGGGCGCTGGGGTTGGGGCTTTCTTT
d_gene: NA; j_gene: TRBJ1-2; abundance: NA; v_gene: TRBV20-1; CDR3aa: CSASVHRNYGYTF; CDR3nt: TGCAGTGCTAGCGTCCACAGGAACTATGGCTACACCTTC
d_gene: NA; j_gene: TRBJ1-2; abundance: few; v_gene: TRBV20-1; CDR3aa: CSAPTPLRQARGYTF; CDR3nt: TGCAGTGCTCCGACACCCTTGCGGCAGGCTAGGGGCTACACCTTC
d_gene: NA; j_gene: TRBJ1-2; abundance: NA; v_gene: TRBV6-1; CDR3aa: CASSTEGGYGYTF; CDR3nt: TGTGCCAGCAGTACCGAAGGGGGGTATGGCTACACCTTC
d_gene: TRBD1; j_gene: TRBJ1-2; abundance: NA; v_gene: TRBV5-8; CDR3aa: CASGTGYGYTF; CDR3nt: TGTGCCAGTGGGACAGGCTATGGCTACACCTTC
d_gene: NA; j_gene: TRBJ1-5; abundance: NA; v_gene: TRBV5-4; CDR3aa: CASSFIGPDQPQHF; CDR3nt: TGTGCCAGCAGCTTTATAGGGCCCGATCAGCCCCAGCATTTT
d_gene: TRBD1; j_gene: TRBJ1-2; abundance: NA; v_gene: TRBV20-1; CDR3aa: CSTRQGDGYTF; CDR3nt: TGCAGTACCCGACAGGGCGATGGCTACACCTTC
d_gene: NA; j_gene: TRBJ1-5; abundance: NA; v_gene: TRBV6-1; CDR3aa: CAGGGGNQPQHF; CDR3nt: TGTGCCGGAGGAGGGGGCAATCAGCCCCAGCATTTT
d_gene: NA; j_gene: TRBJ1-2; abundance: once; v_gene: TRBV20-1; CDR3aa: CTPGVGDHGYTF; CDR3nt: TGCACCCCGGGGGTGGGAGATCATGGCTACACCTTC
d_gene: TRBD2; j_gene: TRBJ2-7; abundance: NA; v_gene: TRBV7-2; CDR3aa: CASSLGAAGLSYEQYF; CDR3nt: TGTGCCAGCAGCCTCGGGGCAGCGGGGCTCTCCTACGAGCAGTACTTC
d_gene: NA; j_gene: TRBJ1-2; abundance: NA; v_gene: TRBV20-1; CDR3aa: CSARAVGEAHDYGYTF; CDR3nt: TGCAGTGCTAGAGCGGTTGGGGAAGCCCACGACTATGGCTACACCTTC
d_gene: NA; j_gene: TRBJ1-1; abundance: NA; v_gene: TRBV7-9; CDR3aa: CVSTGQGNTEAFF; CDR3nt: TGTGTTTCGACGGGGCAGGGGAACACTGAAGCTTTCTTT
d_gene: TRBD1; j_gene: TRBJ2-7; abundance: NA; v_gene: TRBV20-1; CDR3aa: CSAPDRGPYEQYF; CDR3nt: TGCAGTGCCCCGGACAGGGGGCCCTACGAGCAGTACTTC
d_gene: NA; j_gene: TRBJ2-7; abundance: NA; v_gene: TRBV6-1; CDR3aa: CASRAGPSYEQYF; CDR3nt: TGTGCCAGCAGGGCGGGGCCCTCCTACGAGCAGTACTTC
d_gene: TRBD1; j_gene: TRBJ2-7; abundance: NA; v_gene: TRBV20-1; CDR3aa: CSARGDRGWGEQYF; CDR3nt: TGCAGTGCTAGAGGGGACAGGGGATGGGGCGAGCAGTACTTC
d_gene: NA; j_gene: TRBJ1-6; abundance: NA; v_gene: TRBV20-1; CDR3aa: CSADPTAAYNSPLHF; CDR3nt: TGCAGTGCTGACCCTACGGCCGCCTATAATTCACCCCTCCACTTT
d_gene: NA; j_gene: TRBJ2-7; abundance: NA; v_gene: TRBV6-1; CDR3aa: CASSRGGSYEQYF; CDR3nt: TGTGCCAGCAGCCGGGGCGGCTCCTACGAGCAGTACTTC
d_gene: NA; j_gene: TRBJ1-2; abundance: NA; v_gene: TRBV20-1; CDR3aa: CSARAGGEGGYTF; CDR3nt: TGCAGTGCTAGAGCTGGAGGGGAAGGTGGCTACACCTTC
d_gene: NA; j_gene: TRBJ2-7; abundance: NA; v_gene: TRBV20-1; CDR3aa: CSARDQGKQYF; CDR3nt: TGCAGTGCTAGAGACCAGGGGAAGCAGTACTTC
d_gene: TRBD1; j_gene: TRBJ1-1; abundance: NA; v_gene: TRBV10-1; CDR3aa: CASSRQGGGTEAFF; CDR3nt: TGCGCCAGCAGTAGACAGGGCGGTGGAACTGAAGCTTTCTTT
d_gene: NA; j_gene: TRBJ1-5; abundance: few; v_gene: TRBV7-8; CDR3aa: CASSLTAGQPQHF; CDR3nt: TGTGCCAGCAGCCTAACAGCGGGTCAGCCCCAGCATTTT
d_gene: NA; j_gene: TRBJ1-2; abundance: NA; v_gene: TRBV28; CDR3aa: CASTQIGGVGYTF; CDR3nt: TGTGCCAGCACTCAGATAGGAGGGGTGGGCTACACCTTC
d_gene: TRBD2; j_gene: TRBJ2-5; abundance: NA; v_gene: TRBV7-2; CDR3aa: CASSWTSGGAQYF; CDR3nt: TGTGCCAGCAGCTGGACTAGCGGGGGGGCCCAGTACTTC
d_gene: TRBD1; j_gene: TRBJ1-2; abundance: NA; v_gene: TRBV20-1; CDR3aa: CSASEGADYGYTF; CDR3nt: TGCAGTGCTAGTGAGGGGGCGGACTATGGCTACACCTTC
d_gene: NA; j_gene: TRBJ1-1; abundance: NA; v_gene: TRBV7-3; CDR3aa: CASSFPEAFF; CDR3nt: TGTGCCAGCAGCTTCCCTGAAGCTTTCTTT
d_gene: TRBD2; j_gene: TRBJ2-5; abundance: NA; v_gene: TRBV9; CDR3aa: CASSVGGLAEETQYF; CDR3nt: TGTGCCAGCAGCGTAGGTGGCCTAGCGGAAGAGACCCAGTACTTC
d_gene: NA; j_gene: TRBJ1-6; abundance: few; v_gene: TRBV6-1; CDR3aa: CASSRGGDNSPLHF; CDR3nt: TGTGCCAGCTCACGGGGGGGGGATAATTCACCCCTCCACTTT
d_gene: TRBD1; j_gene: TRBJ1-2; abundance: NA; v_gene: TRBV20-1; CDR3aa: CSARDPRTGSGYTF; CDR3nt: TGCAGTGCTAGAGATCCAAGGACAGGGTCTGGCTACACCTTC
d_gene: TRBD1; j_gene: TRBJ1-2; abundance: NA; v_gene: TRBV6-1; CDR3aa: CATQGGAYGYTF; CDR3nt: TGTGCCACCCAAGGGGGCGCGTATGGCTACACCTTC
d_gene: NA; j_gene: TRBJ1-5; abundance: NA; v_gene: TRBV7-2; CDR3aa: CASSTRQYGAQHF; CDR3nt: TGTGCCAGCAGCACCCGACAGTATGGGGCCCAGCATTTT
d_gene: NA; j_gene: TRBJ2-7; abundance: NA; v_gene: TRBV10-3; CDR3aa: CATQMGGAYEQYF; CDR3nt: TGTGCCACCCAGATGGGCGGGGCTTACGAGCAGTACTTC